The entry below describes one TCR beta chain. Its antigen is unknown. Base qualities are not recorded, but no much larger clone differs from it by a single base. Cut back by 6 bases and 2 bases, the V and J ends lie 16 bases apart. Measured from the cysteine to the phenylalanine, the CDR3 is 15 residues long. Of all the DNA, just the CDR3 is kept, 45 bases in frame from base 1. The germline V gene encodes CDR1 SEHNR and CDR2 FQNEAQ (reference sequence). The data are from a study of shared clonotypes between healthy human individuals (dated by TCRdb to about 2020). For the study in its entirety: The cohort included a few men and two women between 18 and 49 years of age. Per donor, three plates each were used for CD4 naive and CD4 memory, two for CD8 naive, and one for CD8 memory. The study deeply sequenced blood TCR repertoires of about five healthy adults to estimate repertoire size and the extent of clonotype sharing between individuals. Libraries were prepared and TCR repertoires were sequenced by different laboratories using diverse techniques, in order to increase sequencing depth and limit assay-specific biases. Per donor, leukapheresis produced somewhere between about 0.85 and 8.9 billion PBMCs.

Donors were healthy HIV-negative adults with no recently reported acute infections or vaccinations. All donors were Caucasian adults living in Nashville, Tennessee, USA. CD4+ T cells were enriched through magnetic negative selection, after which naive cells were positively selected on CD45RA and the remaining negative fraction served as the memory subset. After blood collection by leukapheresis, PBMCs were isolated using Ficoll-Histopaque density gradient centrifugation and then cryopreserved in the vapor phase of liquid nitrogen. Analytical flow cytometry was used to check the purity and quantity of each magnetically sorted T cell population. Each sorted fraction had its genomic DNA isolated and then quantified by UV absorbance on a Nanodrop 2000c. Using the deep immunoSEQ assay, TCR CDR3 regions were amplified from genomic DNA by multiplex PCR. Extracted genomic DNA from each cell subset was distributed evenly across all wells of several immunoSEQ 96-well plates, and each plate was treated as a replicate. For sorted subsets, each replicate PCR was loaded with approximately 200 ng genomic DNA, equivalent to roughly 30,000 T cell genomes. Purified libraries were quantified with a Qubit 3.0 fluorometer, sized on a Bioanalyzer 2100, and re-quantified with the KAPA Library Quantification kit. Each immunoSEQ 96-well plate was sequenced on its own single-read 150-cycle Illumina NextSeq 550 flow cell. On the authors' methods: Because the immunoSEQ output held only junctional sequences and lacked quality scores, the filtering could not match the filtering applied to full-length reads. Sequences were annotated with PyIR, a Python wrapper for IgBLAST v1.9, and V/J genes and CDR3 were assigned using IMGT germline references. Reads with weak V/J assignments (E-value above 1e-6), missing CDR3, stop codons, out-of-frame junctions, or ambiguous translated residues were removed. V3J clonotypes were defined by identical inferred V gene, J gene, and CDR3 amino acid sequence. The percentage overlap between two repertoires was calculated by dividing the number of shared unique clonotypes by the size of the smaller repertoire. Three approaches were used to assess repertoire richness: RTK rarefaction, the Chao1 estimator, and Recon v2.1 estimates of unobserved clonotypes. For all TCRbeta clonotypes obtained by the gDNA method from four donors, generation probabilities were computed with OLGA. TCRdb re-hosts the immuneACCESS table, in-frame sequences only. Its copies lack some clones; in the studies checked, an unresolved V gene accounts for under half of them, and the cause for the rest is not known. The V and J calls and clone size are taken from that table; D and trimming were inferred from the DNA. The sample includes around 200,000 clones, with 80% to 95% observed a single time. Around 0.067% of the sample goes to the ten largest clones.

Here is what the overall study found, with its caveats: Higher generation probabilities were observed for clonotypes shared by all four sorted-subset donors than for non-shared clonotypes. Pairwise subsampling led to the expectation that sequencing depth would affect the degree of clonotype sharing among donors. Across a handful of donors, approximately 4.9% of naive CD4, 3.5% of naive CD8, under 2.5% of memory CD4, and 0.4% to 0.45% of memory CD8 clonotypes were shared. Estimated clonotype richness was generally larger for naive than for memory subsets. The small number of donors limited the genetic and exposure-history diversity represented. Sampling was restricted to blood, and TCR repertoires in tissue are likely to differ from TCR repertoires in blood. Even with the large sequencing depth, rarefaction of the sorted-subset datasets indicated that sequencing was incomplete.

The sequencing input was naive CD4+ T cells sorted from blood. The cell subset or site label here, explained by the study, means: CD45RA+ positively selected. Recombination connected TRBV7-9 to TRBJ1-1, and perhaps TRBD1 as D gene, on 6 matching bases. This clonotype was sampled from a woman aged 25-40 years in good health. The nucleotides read TGTGCCAGCAGGGCTACGGGACACAGAAACACTGAAGCTTTCTTT. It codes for CASRATGHRNTEAFF.